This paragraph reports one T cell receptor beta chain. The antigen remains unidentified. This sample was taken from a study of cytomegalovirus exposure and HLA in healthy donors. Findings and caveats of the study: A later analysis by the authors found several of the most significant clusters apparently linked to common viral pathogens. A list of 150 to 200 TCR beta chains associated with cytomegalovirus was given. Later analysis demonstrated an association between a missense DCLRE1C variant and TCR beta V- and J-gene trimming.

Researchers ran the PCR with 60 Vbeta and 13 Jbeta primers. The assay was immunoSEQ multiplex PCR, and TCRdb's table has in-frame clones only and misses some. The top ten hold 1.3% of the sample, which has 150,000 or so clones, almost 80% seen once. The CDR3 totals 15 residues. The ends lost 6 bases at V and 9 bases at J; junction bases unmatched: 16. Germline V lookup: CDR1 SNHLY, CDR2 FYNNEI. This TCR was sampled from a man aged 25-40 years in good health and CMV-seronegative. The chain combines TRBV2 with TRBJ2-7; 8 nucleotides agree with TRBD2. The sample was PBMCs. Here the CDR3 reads CASRLIPGLGSGQYF. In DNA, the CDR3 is TGTGCCAGCAGGTTAATACCGGGACTAGGTAGTGGGCAGTACTTC.